The clone carrying this TCR beta chain has at least ten counts. Treatment here: PENTA 11 planned treatment interruption arm or continuous ART arm. RNA-based 3' RACE libraries used unique molecular identifiers. TCRdb independently ran MiXCR on the 3' RACE reads; one entry per CDR3 protein. Of fewer than 100,000 distinct CDR3 sequences in the sample, 5.5% to 8.5% were seen once. The CDR3 is made up of 15 amino acids. V was shortened by 6 bases and J by 4 bases, with 19 bases between the two germline ends. Germline V lookup: CDR1 MNHNY, CDR2 SVGAGI (reference sequence). The data belong to a study of HIV-infected children after antiretroviral therapy interruption.

The TCR originated in a pool of human donors with HIV. Sequences were derived from CD45RA+ CD4+ T cells from PBMCs, pooled from several time points, sampled from a donor given antiretroviral therapy, either interrupted or continuous. Subset of the sample: naive CD4+ CD45RA+ CD45RO- T cells. The J gene is TRBJ2-7, the V gene TRBV6-6; tentatively, D is TRBD1 (6 bases). The CDR3 spells CASRPPRGIMYEQYF. The CDR3 region has the DNA TGTGCCAGCAGACCACCGAGGGGGATTATGTACGAGCAGTACTTC.